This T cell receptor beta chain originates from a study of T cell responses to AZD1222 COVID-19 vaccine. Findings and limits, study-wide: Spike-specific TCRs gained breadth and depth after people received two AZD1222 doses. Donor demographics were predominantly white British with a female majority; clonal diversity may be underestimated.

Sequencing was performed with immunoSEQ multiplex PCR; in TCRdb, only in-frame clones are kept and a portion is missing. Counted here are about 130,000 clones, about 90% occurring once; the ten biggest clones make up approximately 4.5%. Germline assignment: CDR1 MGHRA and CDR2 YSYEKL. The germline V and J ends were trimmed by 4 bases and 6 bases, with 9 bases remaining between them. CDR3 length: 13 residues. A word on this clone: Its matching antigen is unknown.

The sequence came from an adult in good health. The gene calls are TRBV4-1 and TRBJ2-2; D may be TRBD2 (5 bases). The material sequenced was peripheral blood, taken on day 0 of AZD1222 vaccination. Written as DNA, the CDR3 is TGCGCCAGCAGCCTCACTAGGCCCGGGGAGCTGTTTTTT. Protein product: CASSLTRPGELFF.